This T cell receptor (beta chain) was observed in a study of cytomegalovirus exposure and HLA in healthy donors. CDR3 size: 16 residues. Germline V CDR1 and CDR2: MNHEY, SVGAGI. Notes on this clone: As yet, its antigen is unknown. An end of the junction differs from the germline gene, which may be a read error.

Findings and limits, study-wide: The authors later linked a missense DCLRE1C variant to TCR beta V- and J-gene trimming.

The study ran its PCR with 60 Vbeta and 13 Jbeta primers. Authors' methods: Later work found around 80 million unique TCR beta chains, with roughly 11 million shared. The assay was immunoSEQ multiplex PCR, and TCRdb's table has in-frame clones only and misses some. V, J and clone size derive from that table, while D and trimming were established from the DNA sequence. Of some 76,000 clones detected, roughly 84% appear once; the ten largest clones hold roughly 2.4%. The clonotype was recovered from a woman aged 50 to 65 in good health and CMV-seronegative. Sequencing was performed on PBMCs. The V call is TRBV6-5, the J call TRBJ2-2, with TRBD2 identical over 12 bases. The CDR3 nucleotides are TGTGCCAGCAGTTATTCCCTAGCGGGAGGGGCCGGGGGGCTGTTTTTT. As protein: CASSYSLAGGAGGLFF.